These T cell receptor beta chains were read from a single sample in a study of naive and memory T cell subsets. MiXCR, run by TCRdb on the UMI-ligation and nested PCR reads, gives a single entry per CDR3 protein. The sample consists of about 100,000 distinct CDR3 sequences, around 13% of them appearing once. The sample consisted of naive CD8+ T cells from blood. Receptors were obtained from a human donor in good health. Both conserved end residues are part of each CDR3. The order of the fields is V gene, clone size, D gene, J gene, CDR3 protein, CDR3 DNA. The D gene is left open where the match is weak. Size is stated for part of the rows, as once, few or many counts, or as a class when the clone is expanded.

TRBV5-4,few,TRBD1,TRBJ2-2,CASSLGWTGNTGELFF,TGTGCCAGCAGCTTAGGTTGGACAGGGAACACCGGGGAGCTGTTTTTT
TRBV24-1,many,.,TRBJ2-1,CATSSAYNEQFF,TGTGCCACCAGTTCGGCGTACAATGAGCAGTTCTTC
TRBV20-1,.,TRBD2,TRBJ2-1,CSARAELAGYEQFF,TGCAGTGCTAGGGCCGAGCTAGCGGGTTATGAGCAGTTCTTC
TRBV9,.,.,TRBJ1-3,CASSATGSSGNTIYF,TGTGCCAGCAGCGCAACAGGGAGCTCTGGAAACACCATATATTTT
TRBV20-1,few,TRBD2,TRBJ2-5,CSANLAGVGQETQYF,TGCAGTGCTAACTTAGCGGGAGTGGGGCAAGAGACCCAGTACTTC
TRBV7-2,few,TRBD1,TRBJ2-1,CASSPGDRGFYNEQFF,TGTGCCAGCAGCCCTGGGGACAGGGGGTTCTACAATGAGCAGTTCTTC
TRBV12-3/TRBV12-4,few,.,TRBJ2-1,CASMPGNEQFF,TGTGCCAGCATGCCAGGCAATGAGCAGTTCTTC
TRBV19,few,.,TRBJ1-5,CASTQTQGWGPQHF,TGTGCCAGTACCCAAACACAGGGATGGGGGCCCCAGCATTTT
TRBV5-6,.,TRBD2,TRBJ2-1,CATASGWSSYNEQFF,TGTGCCACCGCTAGCGGGTGGAGCTCCTACAATGAGCAGTTCTTC
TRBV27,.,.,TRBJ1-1,CASSLGGGSKAFF,TGTGCCAGCAGTTTAGGGGGGGGGAGTAAAGCTTTCTTT
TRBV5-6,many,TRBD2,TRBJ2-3,CASSLASSGGDTQYF,TGTGCCAGCAGCTTGGCCAGTTCGGGGGGAGATACGCAGTATTTT
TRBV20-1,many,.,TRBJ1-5,CSARDTDLTNQPQHF,TGCAGTGCTAGAGATACCGATCTCACCAATCAGCCCCAGCATTTT
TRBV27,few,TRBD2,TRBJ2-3,CASSTPRGREADTQYF,TGTGCCAGCTCCACCCCCCGCGGGAGAGAAGCGGATACGCAGTATTTT
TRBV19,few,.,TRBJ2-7,CASFPWVDEQYF,TGTGCCAGTTTTCCGTGGGTGGACGAGCAGTACTTC
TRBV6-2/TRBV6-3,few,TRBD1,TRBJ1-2,CASSPASTGTDGYTF,TGTGCCAGCAGCCCCGCGTCCACCGGGACAGATGGCTACACCTTC
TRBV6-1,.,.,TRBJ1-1,CASSDTGGHHTEAFF,TGTGCCAGCAGTGACACCGGCGGGCATCACACTGAAGCTTTCTTT
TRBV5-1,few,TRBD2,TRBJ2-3,CASSPVLAGGPRDTQYF,TGCGCCAGCAGCCCCGTTCTAGCGGGAGGGCCAAGGGATACGCAGTATTTT
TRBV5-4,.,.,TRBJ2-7,CASSLGGAGVREQYF,TGTGCCAGCAGCTTGGGGGGGGCGGGAGTGCGTGAGCAGTACTTC
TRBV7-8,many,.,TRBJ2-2,CASSLGPAGPNTGELFF,TGTGCCAGCAGCTTAGGGCCGGCGGGACCGAACACCGGGGAGCTGTTTTTT
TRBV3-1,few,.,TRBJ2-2,CASSQTGNTGELFF,TGTGCCAGCAGCCAAACGGGAAACACCGGGGAGCTGTTTTTT
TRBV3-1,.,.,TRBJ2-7,CASSQYLGGAYEQYF,TGTGCCAGCAGCCAATATCTAGGGGGAGCCTACGAGCAGTACTTC
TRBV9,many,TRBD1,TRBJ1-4,CASSAKSGQVAGEKLFF,TGTGCCAGCAGCGCGAAATCGGGACAGGTGGCGGGGGAAAAACTGTTTTTT
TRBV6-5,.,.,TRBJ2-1,CASSARAGEQFF,TGTGCCAGCAGTGCCCGGGCGGGGGAGCAGTTCTTC
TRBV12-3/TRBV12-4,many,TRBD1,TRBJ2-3,CASSHRGPGAVVAGTDTQYF,TGTGCCAGCAGTCACAGGGGGCCCGGGGCGGTGGTCGCTGGCACAGATACGCAGTATTTT
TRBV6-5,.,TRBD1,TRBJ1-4,CASSYSGTAFEKLFF,TGTGCCAGCAGTTACTCAGGGACAGCGTTTGAAAAACTGTTTTTT
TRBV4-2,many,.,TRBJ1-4,CASSQGSPPTTEKLFF,TGTGCCAGCAGCCAGGGGAGTCCTCCTACCACAGAAAAACTGTTTTTT
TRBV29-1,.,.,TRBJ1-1,CSAIREGTEAFF,TGCAGCGCAATACGTGAGGGGACTGAAGCTTTCTTT
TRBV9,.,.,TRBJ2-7,CASSPNEGLYEQYF,TGTGCCAGCAGCCCCAACGAAGGACTCTACGAGCAGTACTTC
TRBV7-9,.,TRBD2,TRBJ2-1,CATETSGSPHEQFF,TGTGCCACCGAAACTAGCGGGAGTCCCCATGAGCAGTTCTTC
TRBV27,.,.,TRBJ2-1,CASDPLASSYNEQFF,TGTGCCAGCGACCCTCTTGCGTCTTCCTACAATGAGCAGTTCTTC
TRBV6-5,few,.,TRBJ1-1,CASSYGPGARTEAFF,TGTGCCAGCAGTTACGGGCCGGGGGCGAGGACTGAAGCTTTCTTT
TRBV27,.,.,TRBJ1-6,CASSLRNSPLHF,TGTGCCAGCAGTCTGAGGAATTCACCCCTCCACTTT
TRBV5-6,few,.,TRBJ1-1,CASSLEQGTTEAFF,TGTGCCAGCAGCTTGGAACAGGGTACGACTGAAGCTTTCTTT
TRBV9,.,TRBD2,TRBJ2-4,CASSAASGLAKNIQYF,TGTGCCAGCAGCGCAGCTAGCGGCCTAGCCAAAAACATTCAGTACTTC
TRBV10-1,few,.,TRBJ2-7,CASSGRVPGEQYF,TGCGCCAGCAGTGGGAGAGTACCCGGCGAGCAGTACTTC
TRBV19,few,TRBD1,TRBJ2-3,CASRTGLADTQYF,TGTGCCAGTAGGACAGGGTTGGCAGATACGCAGTATTTT
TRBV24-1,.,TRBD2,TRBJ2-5,CATSEATSGGQGSQETQYF,TGTGCCACCAGTGAGGCGACTAGCGGGGGCCAAGGCTCTCAAGAGACCCAGTACTTC
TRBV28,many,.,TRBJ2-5,CASKKRGGETQYF,TGTGCCAGCAAAAAAAGGGGGGGAGAGACCCAGTACTTC
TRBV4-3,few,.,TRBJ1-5,CASSQGGQTNQPQHF,TGCGCCAGCAGCCAGGGAGGACAGACAAATCAGCCCCAGCATTTT
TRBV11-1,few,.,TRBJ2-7,CASSSRVLEQYF,TGTGCCAGCAGTTCCAGGGTTCTCGAGCAGTACTTC
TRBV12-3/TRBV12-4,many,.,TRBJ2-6,CASSLESGARGANVLTF,TGTGCCAGCAGTTTAGAATCGGGGGCGCGTGGGGCCAACGTCCTGACTTTC
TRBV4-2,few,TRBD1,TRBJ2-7,CASSDREYEQYF,TGTGCCAGCTCAGACAGGGAATACGAGCAGTACTTC
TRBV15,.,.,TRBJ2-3,CATSRAADSSTDTQYF,TGTGCCACCAGCAGAGCGGCAGATTCTAGCACAGATACGCAGTATTTT
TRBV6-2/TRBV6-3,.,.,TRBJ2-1,CASSYPGVSYNEQFF,TGTGCCAGCAGTTACCCCGGAGTCTCCTACAATGAGCAGTTCTTC
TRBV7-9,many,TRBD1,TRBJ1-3,CASSLSGTGDFSGNTIYF,TGTGCCAGCAGCTTAAGTGGGACAGGGGACTTCTCTGGAAACACCATATATTTT
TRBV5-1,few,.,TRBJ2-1,CASSLWAGDPNEQFF,TGCGCCAGCAGCCTATGGGCGGGCGATCCAAATGAGCAGTTCTTC
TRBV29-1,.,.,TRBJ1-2,CSVVDFYGYTF,TGCAGCGTTGTCGATTTCTATGGCTACACCTTC
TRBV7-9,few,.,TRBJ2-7,CASSPPWDTIPTF,TGTGCCAGCAGCCCTCCCTGGGACACCATCCCAACCTTC
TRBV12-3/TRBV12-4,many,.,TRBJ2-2,CASKGPWVRELFF,TGTGCCAGCAAGGGACCGTGGGTGAGGGAGCTGTTTTTT
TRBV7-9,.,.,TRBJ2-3,CASSPVRTDTQYF,TGTGCCAGCAGCCCGGTCCGCACAGATACGCAGTATTTT